Listed below are T cell receptor beta chains from one sample, sequenced in a study of cytomegalovirus exposure and HLA in healthy donors. Produced via immunoSEQ multiplex PCR; TCRdb's table is partial and in-frame only. The profile covers more than 110,000 clones, with 75% appearing a single time and 6% to 8.5% taken by the ten largest. What was sequenced was PBMCs. The source is a man aged 25-45 years in good health and CMV-seronegative. The CDR3 runs from the conserved cysteine through the conserved F or W. D genes are given only for firm matches. Rows may omit the clone size; those that give it use once, few, many or a size class.

TRBV4-1	.	TRBJ1-1	.	CASSQASGDRTEAFF	TGCGCCAGCAGCCAAGCGTCAGGGGATCGGACTGAAGCTTTCTTT
TRBV7-2	few	TRBJ2-1	.	CASSSTYSGEQFF	TGTGCCAGCAGCTCTACCTACTCCGGTGAGCAGTTCTTC
TRBV5-6	.	TRBJ2-3	TRBD1	CASSKGGGTDTQYF	TGTGCCAGCAGCAAAGGGGGCGGCACAGATACGCAGTATTTT
TRBV28	.	TRBJ2-7	.	CASSTNAGIGTNEQYF	TGTGCCAGCAGCACAAATGCGGGGATCGGGACGAACGAGCAGTACTTC
TRBV5-6	.	TRBJ2-7	TRBD1	CASSLYSGTGFPYEQYF	TGTGCCAGCAGCTTATACTCCGGGACAGGGTTTCCCTACGAGCAGTACTTC
TRBV7-2	.	TRBJ1-4	TRBD1	CASSPRPGGEKLFF	TGTGCCAGCAGCCCTCGGCCAGGGGGTGAAAAACTGTTTTTT
TRBV9	.	TRBJ2-3	.	CASSVLSRTDTQYF	TGTGCCAGCAGCGTCCTATCCAGGACAGATACGCAGTATTTT
TRBV28	.	TRBJ1-2	TRBD1	CASSLKSGGSYGYTF	TGTGCCAGCAGTTTGAAGTCAGGGGGGTCCTATGGCTACACCTTC
TRBV23-1	.	TRBJ1-5	TRBD1	CASSQSGTGGSNQPQHF	TGCGCCAGCAGTCAATCGGGGACAGGGGGAAGTAATCAGCCCCAGCATTTT
TRBV25-1	.	TRBJ1-4	TRBD1	CASEQGVDEKLFF	TGTGCCAGCGAACAGGGGGTGGATGAAAAACTGTTTTTT
TRBV5-1	.	TRBJ2-5	TRBD2	CASKSGSHGTQYF	TGCGCCAGCAAAAGCGGGAGCCACGGGACCCAGTACTTC
TRBV30	.	TRBJ2-2	.	CAWSGTGELFF	TGTGCCTGGAGTGGTACAGGGGAGCTGTTTTTT
TRBV15	.	TRBJ1-1	TRBD1	CATSRGQGVYTEAFF	TGTGCCACCAGCAGAGGACAGGGCGTCTACACTGAAGCTTTCTTT
TRBV29-1	.	TRBJ1-1	TRBD1	CSAKLGTGGVTEAFF	TGCAGCGCTAAGTTAGGGACAGGGGGCGTGACTGAAGCTTTCTTT
TRBV2	few	TRBJ2-7	TRBD2	CASSDTSGRWEQYF	TGTGCCAGCAGTGATACTAGCGGGAGGTGGGAGCAGTACTTC
TRBV5-1	.	TRBJ2-3	.	CASSLWGRDTQYF	TGCGCCAGCAGCTTGTGGGGGAGGGATACGCAGTATTTT
TRBV16	.	TRBJ2-7	.	CASSQTRPRNSGLSYEQYF	TGTGCCAGCAGCCAAACTAGACCCCGAAATAGCGGACTCTCCTACGAGCAGTACTTC
TRBV7-9	.	TRBJ2-5	TRBD2	CASSPSGGWETQYF	TGTGCCAGCAGCCCTTCGGGGGGATGGGAGACCCAGTACTTC
TRBV6-6	.	TRBJ2-1	TRBD1	CASSYPRTGSYNEQFF	TGTGCCAGCAGTTACCCCAGGACAGGCTCCTACAATGAGCAGTTCTTC
TRBV18	.	TRBJ1-4	.	CASSPSLDTPEELFF	TGTGCCAGCTCACCCTCGTTGGACACCCCTGAGGAACTGTTTTTT
TRBV28	.	TRBJ2-6	.	CASSLGESGANGLTF	TGTGCCAGCAGTTTAGGGGAATCTGGGGCCAACGGCCTGACTTTC
TRBV19	few	TRBJ1-5	TRBD1	CASSMGDRTLGPQHF	TGTGCCAGTAGTATGGGGGACAGAACCCTAGGGCCCCAGCATTTT
TRBV2	.	TRBJ2-7	TRBD1	CASSTGTGLYEQYF	TGTGCCAGCAGCACCGGGACAGGGTTGTACGAGCAGTACTTC
TRBV19	few	TRBJ2-1	TRBD2	CASSTRTSGTSYNEQFF	TGTGCCAGTAGCACCAGGACTAGCGGGACCTCCTACAATGAGCAGTTCTTC
TRBV15	.	TRBJ2-7	TRBD2	CATSTRTSGNYEQYF	TGTGCCACCAGCACTCGGACTAGCGGGAACTACGAGCAGTACTTC
TRBV7-9	.	TRBJ2-1	TRBD2	CASSFPGLAGSSYNEQFF	TGTGCCAGCAGCTTCCCCGGTCTAGCGGGGAGCTCCTACAATGAGCAGTTCTTC
TRBV11-3	.	TRBJ2-3	TRBD1	CASSLDPTGGEGDTQYF	TGTGCCAGCAGCTTAGATCCAACAGGGGGCGAGGGAGATACGCAGTATTTT
TRBV5-1	.	TRBJ1-1	TRBD1	CASSRQGGILNTEAFF	TGCGCCAGCAGCCGACAGGGGGGAATATTGAACACTGAAGCTTTCTTT
TRBV28	.	TRBJ2-3	TRBD2	CASSSKRGVTDTQYF	TGTGCCAGCAGTTCAAAGCGGGGGGTAACAGATACGCAGTATTTT
TRBV5-1	.	TRBJ1-6	TRBD1	CASSLGQGISPLHF	TGCGCCAGCAGCTTAGGACAGGGGATTTCACCCCTCCACTTT
TRBV15	.	TRBJ2-1	TRBD2	CATSPRPGRRLPGEQFF	TGTGCCACCAGCCCCCGTCCCGGGAGGCGCCTCCCGGGTGAGCAGTTCTTC
TRBV14	.	TRBJ2-7	TRBD1	CASSQGDRGYYEQYF	TGTGCCAGCAGCCAAGGGGACAGGGGCTACTACGAGCAGTACTTC
TRBV18	.	TRBJ2-1	TRBD1	CASSSRWDPGQGAFDEQFF	TGTGCCAGCTCATCCCGTTGGGACCCAGGACAGGGGGCCTTCGATGAGCAGTTCTTC
TRBV5-1	.	TRBJ1-2	.	CASSQTDRTYGYTF	TGCGCCAGCAGCCAGACTGACAGGACCTATGGCTACACCTTC
TRBV2	.	TRBJ2-3	TRBD2	CASTSGRGADTQYF	TGTGCCAGCACCTCCGGCCGGGGGGCAGATACGCAGTATTTT
TRBV19	.	TRBJ2-7	TRBD2	CASSFSGRDSYEQYF	TGTGCCAGTAGTTTTAGCGGGAGAGACTCCTACGAGCAGTACTTC
TRBV11-2	.	TRBJ2-4	TRBD1	CASSTQGNIQYF	TGTGCCAGCAGCACACAGGGGAACATTCAGTACTTC
TRBV5-1	.	TRBJ1-1	.	CASSLVSGNEAFF	TGCGCCAGCAGCTTGGTGTCGGGGAATGAAGCTTTCTTT
TRBV19	.	TRBJ2-7	TRBD2	CASSMDSGGPSYEQYF	TGTGCCAGTAGTATGGATAGCGGGGGGCCCTCCTACGAGCAGTACTTC
TRBV28	.	TRBJ2-7	TRBD1	CASSPHGTGGYEQYF	TGTGCCAGCAGCCCGCATGGGACAGGGGGCTACGAGCAGTACTTC
TRBV6-5	.	TRBJ2-6	.	CASSYGSSGANVLTF	TGTGCCAGCAGTTATGGGAGCTCTGGGGCCAACGTCCTGACTTTC
TRBV7-8	.	TRBJ1-5	.	CASSGGGANGNQPQHF	TGTGCCAGCAGCGGGGGGGGAGCTAACGGCAATCAGCCCCAGCATTTT
TRBV5-1	.	TRBJ2-3	.	CASSSRDFHTDTQYF	TGCGCCAGCAGCTCGCGGGACTTCCACACAGATACGCAGTATTTT
TRBV18	.	TRBJ2-7	TRBD1	CASSPRGGAYEQYF	TGTGCCAGCTCACCAAGAGGGGGCGCCTACGAGCAGTACTTC
TRBV4-2	.	TRBJ1-6	.	CASSEPGTQNSPLHF	TGTGCCAGCAGCGAACCCGGGACACAAAATTCACCCCTCCACTTT
TRBV15	.	TRBJ1-2	.	CATSRAGSGYTF	TGTGCCACCAGCAGAGCAGGAAGTGGCTACACCTTC
TRBV11-2	.	TRBJ2-3	TRBD1	CASTGLRDRKSTDTQYF	TGTGCCAGCACCGGTTTAAGGGACAGGAAAAGCACAGATACGCAGTATTTT
TRBV6-6	.	TRBJ1-1	.	CASSYSGGEAFF	TGTGCCAGCAGTTACTCCGGGGGTGAAGCTTTCTTT
TRBV2	few	TRBJ2-2	TRBD1	CASSGQGHTGELFF	TGTGCCAGCAGTGGACAGGGACACACCGGGGAGCTGTTTTTT
TRBV6-1	.	TRBJ2-2	.	CASSEGGRATGELFF	TGTGCCAGCAGTGAAGGAGGCAGGGCCACCGGGGAGCTGTTTTTT
TRBV4-1	.	TRBJ1-4	TRBD1	CASSPRDSPEEKLFF	TGCGCCAGCAGCCCCCGGGACAGCCCGGAGGAAAAACTGTTTTTT
TRBV30	.	TRBJ2-1	TRBD2	CASGLAGGNEQFF	TGTGCCTCGGGACTAGCGGGAGGTAATGAGCAGTTCTTC
TRBV5-8	.	TRBJ1-2	.	CASSPRQANNYGYTF	TGTGCCAGCAGCCCTAGACAGGCGAATAACTATGGCTACACCTTC
TRBV6-1	.	TRBJ1-1	.	CASSDRGHMNTEAFF	TGTGCCAGCAGTGACAGGGGACATATGAACACTGAAGCTTTCTTT
TRBV7-2	.	TRBJ1-6	.	CASTVTGGSPLHF	TGTGCCAGCACCGTGACGGGGGGGTCACCCCTCCACTTT
TRBV6-1	.	TRBJ2-3	.	CASSERWTDTQYF	TGTGCCAGCAGTGAACGGTGGACAGATACGCAGTATTTT
TRBV9	few	TRBJ2-1	TRBD2	CASSSLGLADHNEQFF	TGTGCCAGCAGCTCCCTGGGACTAGCGGATCACAATGAGCAGTTCTTC
TRBV2	.	TRBJ1-6	.	CASSAKRHVSSPLHF	TGTGCCAGCAGTGCCAAGCGCCATGTCTCTTCACCCCTCCACTTT
TRBV27	.	TRBJ1-2	TRBD1	CASSLKKGAGYGYTF	TGTGCCAGCAGTCTTAAGAAGGGGGCAGGATATGGCTACACCTTC
TRBV30	.	TRBJ1-6	.	CAWSVAGLGSPLHF	TGTGCCTGGAGTGTGGCAGGGTTAGGTTCACCCCTCCACTTT